This passage covers 28 T cell receptor beta chains from one sample sequenced in a study of PD-1 blockade in classical Hodgkin lymphoma. Relapse after autologous stem cell transplantation occurred in every patient, and brentuximab vedotin exposure varied. Sequencing was performed with immunoSEQ multiplex PCR; in TCRdb, only in-frame clones are kept and a portion is missing. The table has 43,000 or so clones, around 66% seen once. Material: peripheral blood mononuclear cells (PBMCs), obtained at baseline. These receptors all come from a human donor with classical Hodgkin lymphoma.

V and J are TRBV10-3 and TRBJ2-7; TRBD2 matches 8 bases. CDR3 size: 14 residues. CDR1 is ENHRY and CDR2 is SYGVKD in the germline V gene. V was pared by 5 bases and J by 6 bases, with 9 bases of the junction left unmatched. CDR3 sequence: CAISKREGTIEQYF. The CDR3, as DNA: TGTGCCATCAGTAAACGGGAGGGAACTATCGAGCAGTACTTC.

The J gene is TRBJ2-7, the V gene TRBV7-6; 11 bases are shared with TRBD1. The J segment lost 3 bases and the V segment lost 3 bases, leaving 4 bases of the junction unmatched. The CDR3 has 15 amino acids. Germline values: CDR1 SGHVS, CDR2 FNYEAQ. The DNA of the CDR3 is TGTGCCAGCAGCTTGGGACAGGGGGAACACTACGAGCAGTACTTC. Its protein is CASSLGQGEHYEQYF.

The chain combines TRBV11-2 with TRBJ2-5; D is possibly TRBD2 (7 bases). V lost 0 bases, J lost 5 bases, and 22 bases lay in between. Per the germline V gene, CDR1 is SGHAT and CDR2 is FQNNGV. This CDR3 contains 18 residues. As DNA, the CDR3 is TGTGCCAGCAGCTTAGATACGTTGCTTGGGGGGGCCGCGGAGACCCAGTACTTC. Its translation is CASSLDTLLGGAAETQYF.

The chain uses TRBV7-8 and TRBJ2-5; maybe TRBD1 (6 bases). V shed 5 bases and J shed 4 bases, with 17 bases lying between them. Germline CDR1 and CDR2: SGHVS and FQNEAQ. The CDR3 consists of 15 residues. The DNA of the CDR3 is TGTGCCAGCAGCATCGGACAGCTCCTAGGAGAGACCCAGTACTTC. Translating gives CASSIGQLLGETQYF.

This sequence joins TRBV19 and TRBJ1-5; no clear D. The V end was cut by 3 bases, the J end by 0 bases, with 12 bases between. The CDR3 extends over 16 amino acids. CDR1 and CDR2 from the germline V gene are LNHDA and SQIVND (reference sequence). Here the CDR3 DNA reads TGTGCCAGTAGTATTCCTACAGCTGATAGCAATCAGCCCCAGCATTTT. It codes for CASSIPTADSNQPQHF. The full variable domain, completed using reference TRBV19 and TRBJ1-5, is DGGITQSPKYLFRKEGQNVTLSCEQNLNHDAMYWYRQDPGQGLRLIYYSQIVNDFQKGDIAEGYSVSREKKESFPLTVTSAQKNPTAFYLCASSIPTADSNQPQHFGDGTRLSIL.

This clone was seen more than once but under ten times. The V gene is TRBV30, the J gene TRBJ2-1; D might be TRBD1 (5 bases). Germline V gives CDR1 GTSNPN, CDR2 SVGIG (reference sequence). Trimming took 3 bases from V and 6 from J, leaving 15 bases between them. The length of the CDR3 is 14 residues. In nucleotides, the CDR3 is TGTGCCTGGAGCCAGGGTAGGGGATCCAATGAGCAGTTCTTC. It codes for CAWSQGRGSNEQFF.

On this clone: The germline gene is not matched at one end of the junction; a read error may be the cause. The chain has TRBV7-3 and TRBJ1-1; 8 bases are a match to TRBD1. CDR1 is SGHTA and CDR2 is FQGTGA in the germline V gene. The CDR3 consists of 14 residues. DNA of the CDR3: TGTGCCAGCAGCCTAACACAGGGGGAATCTGAAGCTTTCTTT. Translating gives CASSLTQGESEAFF. The variable domain in full, completed from reference TRBV7-3 and TRBJ1-1, reads GAGVSQTPSNKVTEKGKYVELRCDPISGHTALYWYRQSLGQGPEFLIYFQGTGAADDSGLPNDRFFAVRPEGSVSTLKIQRTERGDSAVYLCASSLTQGESEAFFGQGTRLTVV.

V usage is TRBV19 and J usage is TRBJ2-6; D may be TRBD2 (7 bases). Germline lookup yields CDR1 LNHDA and CDR2 SQIVND (reference sequence). The V gene lost 5 bases and the J gene lost 0 bases, with 17 bases spanning the gap. CDR3 length: 18 amino acids. CDR3 residues: CASSPEGGGHSGANVLTF. The CDR3 nucleotides read TGTGCCAGTAGTCCAGAAGGGGGGGGACACTCTGGGGCCAACGTCCTGACTTTC.

The chain carries TRBV7-8 and TRBJ1-2; D may be TRBD1 (6 bases). The V end lost 1 base, the J end lost 4 bases, and 10 bases lay between the germline ends. The CDR3 runs 14 residues. The germline gives CDR1 SGHVS, CDR2 FQNEAQ. DNA of the CDR3: TGTGCCAGCAGCTTAGTACAGGGAACCTATGGCTACACCTTC. Amino acids: CASSLVQGTYGYTF.

This chain links TRBV9 with TRBJ1-2, with 9 bases matching TRBD1. V lost 4 bases, J lost 6 bases, and 10 bases stayed unmatched. CDR1 and CDR2 from the germline V gene are SGDLS and YYNGEE. The CDR3 has 15 residues. The CDR3 region has the DNA TGTGCCAGCAGCCCACGGACAGGGGATAGGAATGGCTACACCTTC. Residues: CASSPRTGDRNGYTF.

The rearrangement links TRBV10-3 to TRBJ1-1, with D tentatively TRBD1 (5 bases). Trimming took 5 bases from V and 5 from J, leaving 15 bases between them. Germline values: CDR1 ENHRY, CDR2 SYGVKD. This CDR3 region has 14 residues. DNA of the CDR3: TGTGCCATCAGTAGGACGGGGCTAGGGACTGAAGCTTTCTTT. It is translated as CAISRTGLGTEAFF.

V usage is TRBV19 and J usage is TRBJ2-5; D could derive from TRBD1 or TRBD2 (6 bases each). V was trimmed by 5 bases and J by 3 bases, leaving 13 bases between them. This CDR3 is built from 14 residues. Germline CDR1 LNHDA, CDR2 SQIVND (reference sequence). In DNA form, the CDR3 reads TGTGCCAGTAGTCTCTGGGGGGCCGAAGAGACCCAGTACTTC. Encoded protein: CASSLWGAEETQYF.

The chain combines TRBV18 with TRBJ2-1, with a weak D call TRBD1 (5 bases). Trimming shortened V by 4 bases and J by 9 bases, and 16 bases separated the two germline ends. This CDR3 has 14 residues. Germline V gene sequence: CDR1 KGHSH, CDR2 LQKENI. CDR3 sequence (DNA): TGTGCCAGCTCACGTGAAAAGGGGTTGGGTGAGCAGTTCTTC. Translated, it gives CASSREKGLGEQFF.

The gene calls are TRBV9 and TRBJ2-1; tentative D call: TRBD1 (5 bases). This CDR3 is 13 amino acids long. Germline V lookup: CDR1 SGDLS, CDR2 YYNGEE. V lost 4 bases and J 12 bases, leaving 17 bases between the germline ends. CDR3 amino acids: CASSFGPQGGQFF. The CDR3 DNA is TGTGCCAGCAGCTTTGGGCCTCAGGGTGGGCAGTTCTTC.

This clone occurred a few times. This sequence joins TRBV10-3 and TRBJ2-7; D gene ambiguous. Trimming left V 0 bases short and J 2 bases short, with 11 bases between. The germline gives CDR1 ENHRY, CDR2 SYGVKD. The CDR3 has 15 residues. The chain's CDR3 is CAISESTQTPYEQYF. The CDR3, as DNA: TGTGCCATCAGTGAGTCGACACAGACACCCTACGAGCAGTACTTC.

The V and J genes are TRBV11-3 and TRBJ1-1, with unresolved D. The germline CDR1 and CDR2 sequences are SGHNT and YENEEA. Trimming removed 5 bases at V and 2 bases at J, with 9 bases between. The CDR3 is made up of 13 amino acids. CDR3 sequence reads: CASSLEHNTEAFF. The CDR3 nucleotides are TGTGCCAGCAGCCTCGAACACAACACTGAAGCTTTCTTT.

This chain connects TRBV6-1 to TRBJ1-1, with D perhaps matching TRBD1 (5 bases). This CDR3 has 14 residues. Looked up from germline, CDR1 is MNHNS and CDR2 is SASEGT. With 7 bases removed from V and 3 bases from J, the gap between germline ends came to 15 bases. The CDR3 DNA follows: TGTGCCAGCATCCCTGGGGGGTGGGACACTGAAGCTTTCTTT. It is translated as CASIPGGWDTEAFF.

V is TRBV11-3 and J is TRBJ1-1; perhaps TRBD1 as D (5 bases). Germline lookup yields CDR1 SGHNT and CDR2 YENEEA. The CDR3 spans 16 residues. V lost 5 bases and J 2 bases, leaving 18 bases between the germline ends. The CDR3 spells CASSLGPNTGNTEAFF. For the CDR3, the DNA is TGTGCCAGCAGCCTGGGGCCCAACACGGGAAACACTGAAGCTTTCTTT.

The gene calls are TRBV28 and TRBJ1-1; 7 bases map to TRBD1. The CDR3 runs 13 residues. Looked up from germline, CDR1 is MDHEN and CDR2 is SYDVKM. Unmatched junction bases numbered 6, after V lost 11 bases and J lost 0 bases. The CDR3 region is CAVEGQLNTEAFF. The CDR3 bases are TGTGCCGTTGAGGGACAGTTGAACACTGAAGCTTTCTTT.

The count of this clone is one. The rearrangement links TRBV28 to TRBJ1-3, with D unclear. The CDR3 is 13 residues long. With 6 bases removed from V and 4 bases from J, the gap between germline ends came to 10 bases. Germline CDR1 reads MDHEN; CDR2 reads SYDVKM. The CDR3 here is CASRRVLGNTIYF. Written as DNA, the CDR3 is TGTGCCAGCAGACGGGTTCTGGGAAACACCATATATTTT.

V gene TRBV19 combines with J gene TRBJ1-1; D call uncertain. Germline lookup yields CDR1 LNHDA and CDR2 SQIVND (reference sequence). V was pared by 4 bases and J by 5 bases, with 11 bases between. The CDR3 consists of 13 residues. The CDR3 reads CASSTLPGTEAFF. CDR3 in DNA: TGTGCCAGTAGTACCCTCCCCGGGACTGAAGCTTTCTTT.

This CDR3 is CASSQSPLAEAFYEQYF. In DNA form, the CDR3 reads TGCGCCAGCAGCCAAAGCCCACTAGCGGAGGCGTTTTACGAGCAGTACTTC. The chain has TRBV4-1 and TRBJ2-7, with 8 bases that match TRBD2. V trimming: 2 bases; J trimming: 4 bases; junction bases outside the gene matches: 13. Germline V lookup: CDR1 MGHRA, CDR2 YSYEKL. The CDR3 is 17 amino acids.

This clone appeared once. The chain's CDR3 is CASSLELASGPYNEQFF. The CDR3, as DNA: TGCGCCAGCAGCTTGGAACTGGCGTCGGGACCATACAATGAGCAGTTCTTC. The genes are TRBV5-1 and TRBJ2-1; D possibly uses TRBD1 or TRBD2 (5 bases each). Trimming shortened V by 0 bases and J by 4 bases, and 17 bases separated the two germline ends. Germline CDR1 is SGHRS and CDR2 is YFSETQ. The CDR3 runs to 17 residues.

The rearrangement joins TRBV2 to TRBJ1-6, with D possibly matching TRBD1 (5 bases). V was cut by 3 bases and J by 4 bases, with 10 bases left in between. Germline CDR1 is SNHLY and CDR2 is FYNNEI. The CDR3 totals 15 residues. The DNA of the CDR3 is TGTGCCAGCAGTGACGGACACAGATATAATTCACCCCTCCACTTT. Encoded protein: CASSDGHRYNSPLHF.

The V gene is TRBV9, the J gene TRBJ1-1, with a tentative D call TRBD1 (6 bases). Per the germline V gene, CDR1 is SGDLS and CDR2 is YYNGEE. The CDR3 consists of 15 residues. V was clipped by 0 bases and J by 1 base, with 10 bases between them. The CDR3 sequence is CASSVAPTGNTEAFF. The CDR3, as DNA: TGTGCCAGCAGCGTAGCTCCGACAGGGAACACTGAAGCTTTCTTT.

In its sample, this clone was seen once. The chain has TRBV7-8 and TRBJ1-1; perhaps TRBD1 as D (6 bases). Germline CDR1 reads SGHVS; CDR2 reads FQNEAQ. CDR3 size: 14 residues. Trimming cost V 10 bases and J 1 base, with 16 bases left between them. CDR3 bases: TGTGCCACTAGCCGGGACACTTGGAACACTGAAGCTTTCTTT. Protein product: CATSRDTWNTEAFF.

This rearrangement joins TRBV4-1 to TRBJ2-1; TRBD2 might be the D (6 bases). The CDR3 extends over 14 amino acids. Per the germline V gene, CDR1 is MGHRA and CDR2 is YSYEKL. The V gene lost 4 bases and the J gene lost 7 bases, with 14 bases spanning the gap. CDR3 coding DNA: TGCGCCAGCAGCCCGTCACCGGGAGCTAATGAGCAGTTCTTC. The encoded protein is CASSPSPGANEQFF.

This chain links TRBV7-3 with TRBJ2-3; TRBD2 might be the D (6 bases). The germline V and J ends were trimmed by 5 bases and 2 bases, with 17 bases remaining between them. The CDR3 loop spans 16 amino acids. Germline V CDR1 and CDR2: SGHTA, FQGTGA. CDR3: CASSLIGASATDTQYF. CDR3 nucleotide sequence: TGTGCCAGCAGCCTCATCGGGGCTAGCGCCACAGATACGCAGTATTTT.